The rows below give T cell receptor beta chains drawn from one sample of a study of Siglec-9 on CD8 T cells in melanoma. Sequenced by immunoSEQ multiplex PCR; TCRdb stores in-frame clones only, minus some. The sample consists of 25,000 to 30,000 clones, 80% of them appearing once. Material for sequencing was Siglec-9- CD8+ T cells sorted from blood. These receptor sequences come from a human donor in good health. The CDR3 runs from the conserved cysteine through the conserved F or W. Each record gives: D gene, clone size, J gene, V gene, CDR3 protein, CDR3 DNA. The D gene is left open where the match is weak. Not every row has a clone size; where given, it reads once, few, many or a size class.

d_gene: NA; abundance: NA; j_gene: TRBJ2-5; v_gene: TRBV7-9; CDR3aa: CASSLVGGFTGRETQYF; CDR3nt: TGTGCCAGCAGCTTAGTCGGTGGGTTCACGGGTCGAGAGACCCAGTACTTC
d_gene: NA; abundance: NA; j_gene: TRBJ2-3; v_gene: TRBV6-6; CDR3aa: CATWGTDTQYF; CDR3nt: TGTGCCACTTGGGGCACAGATACGCAGTATTTT
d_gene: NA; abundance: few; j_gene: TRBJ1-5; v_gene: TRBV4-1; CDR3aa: CASSLGARGQPQHF; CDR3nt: TGCGCCAGCAGCCTCGGGGCTCGGGGACAGCCCCAGCATTTT
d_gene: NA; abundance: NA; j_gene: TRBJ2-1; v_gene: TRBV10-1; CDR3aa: CASSDGESAYNEQFF; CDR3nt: TGCGCCAGCAGTGACGGGGAAAGCGCCTACAATGAGCAGTTCTTC
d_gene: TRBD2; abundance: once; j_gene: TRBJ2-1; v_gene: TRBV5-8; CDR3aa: CASSVGLADEQFF; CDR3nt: TGTGCCAGCAGCGTAGGACTAGCCGATGAGCAGTTCTTC
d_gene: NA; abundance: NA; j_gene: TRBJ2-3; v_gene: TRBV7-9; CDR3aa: CASTRSRTSTDTQYF; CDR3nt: TGTGCCAGCACTCGGAGCCGAACTAGCACAGATACGCAGTATTTT
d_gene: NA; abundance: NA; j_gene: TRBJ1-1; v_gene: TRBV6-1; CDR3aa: CASSEAIGLSTEAFF; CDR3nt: TGTGCCAGCAGTGAAGCAATAGGGCTGAGCACTGAAGCTTTCTTT
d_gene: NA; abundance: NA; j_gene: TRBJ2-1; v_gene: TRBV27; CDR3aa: CASSLTPEGLYNEQFF; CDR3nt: TGTGCCAGCAGCCTAACCCCGGAAGGACTCTACAATGAGCAGTTCTTC
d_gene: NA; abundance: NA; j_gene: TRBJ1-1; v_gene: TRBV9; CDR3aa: CASSVRSNTEAFF; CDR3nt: TGTGCCAGCAGCGTAAGGTCGAACACTGAAGCTTTCTTT
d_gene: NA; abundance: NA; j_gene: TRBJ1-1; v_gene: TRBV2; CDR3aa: CASSEGTEAFF; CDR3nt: TGTGCCAGCAGTGAAGGGACTGAAGCTTTCTTT
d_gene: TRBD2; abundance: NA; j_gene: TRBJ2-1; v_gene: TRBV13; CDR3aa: CASSPGLAGAYNEQFF; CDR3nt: TGTGCCAGCAGCCCTGGACTAGCGGGGGCCTACAATGAGCAGTTCTTC
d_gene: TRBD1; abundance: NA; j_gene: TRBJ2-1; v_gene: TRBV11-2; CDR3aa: CASSLTPGQGAWNEQFF; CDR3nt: TGTGCCAGCAGCTTAACCCCAGGGCAGGGGGCGTGGAATGAGCAGTTCTTC
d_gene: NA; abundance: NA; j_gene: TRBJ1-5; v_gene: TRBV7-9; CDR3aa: CASSLRGAPDQPQHF; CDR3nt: TGTGCCAGCAGCTTACGAGGGGCGCCGGATCAGCCCCAGCATTTT
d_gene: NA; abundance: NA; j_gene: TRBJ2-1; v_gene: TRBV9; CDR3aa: CASSVGDTSEQFF; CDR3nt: TGTGCCAGCAGCGTGGGGGACACTAGTGAGCAGTTCTTC
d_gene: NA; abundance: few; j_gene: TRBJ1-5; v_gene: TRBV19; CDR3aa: CASGSGPQGWPQHF; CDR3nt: TGTGCCAGTGGCTCCGGGCCTCAGGGGTGGCCCCAGCATTTT
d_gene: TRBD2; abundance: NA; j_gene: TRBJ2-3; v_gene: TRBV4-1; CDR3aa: CASSQEGLASPDTQYF; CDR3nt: TGCGCCAGCAGCCAGGAGGGACTAGCTTCTCCAGATACGCAGTATTTT
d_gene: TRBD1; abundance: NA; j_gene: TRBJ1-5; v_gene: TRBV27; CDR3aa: CASQGQGSNQPQHF; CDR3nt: TGTGCCAGCCAGGGACAGGGGAGCAATCAGCCCCAGCATTTT
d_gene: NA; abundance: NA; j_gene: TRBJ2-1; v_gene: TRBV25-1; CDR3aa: CASSVGGGGNEQFF; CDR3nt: TGTGCCAGCAGTGTGGGGGGAGGTGGAAATGAGCAGTTCTTC
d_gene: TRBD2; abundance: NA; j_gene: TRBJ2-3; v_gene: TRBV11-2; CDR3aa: CASSVIAGGTDTQYF; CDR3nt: TGTGCCAGCAGCGTTATAGCGGGGGGCACAGATACGCAGTATTTT
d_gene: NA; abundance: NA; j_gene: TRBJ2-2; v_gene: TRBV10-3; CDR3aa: CAISGTERAGELFF; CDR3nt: TGTGCCATCAGTGGGACAGAAAGGGCCGGGGAGCTGTTTTTT
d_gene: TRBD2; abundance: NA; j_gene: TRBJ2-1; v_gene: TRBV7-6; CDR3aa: CASSWGLAAGGEQFF; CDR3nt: TGTGCCAGCAGCTGGGGACTAGCGGCCGGAGGGGAGCAGTTCTTC
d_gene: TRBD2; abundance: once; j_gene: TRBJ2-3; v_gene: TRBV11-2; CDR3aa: CASSTGGRDTQYF; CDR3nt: TGTGCCAGCAGCACCGGGGGGAGGGATACGCAGTATTTT
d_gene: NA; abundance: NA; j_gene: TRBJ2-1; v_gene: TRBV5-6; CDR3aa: CASSFFQGEQFF; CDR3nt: TGTGCCAGCAGCTTCTTCCAAGGGGAGCAGTTCTTC
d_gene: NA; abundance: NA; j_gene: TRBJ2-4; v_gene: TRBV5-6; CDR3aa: CASSPWSEASIQYF; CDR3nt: TGTGCCAGCAGCCCGTGGAGTGAGGCGAGCATTCAGTACTTC
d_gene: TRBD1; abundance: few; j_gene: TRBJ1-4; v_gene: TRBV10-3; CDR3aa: CAISGDVQGAWEKLFF; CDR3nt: TGTGCCATCAGTGGTGACGTACAGGGGGCATGGGAAAAACTGTTTTTT
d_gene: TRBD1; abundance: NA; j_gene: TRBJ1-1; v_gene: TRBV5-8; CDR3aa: CASSQGQGGDTEAFF; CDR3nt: TGTGCCAGCAGCCAGGGACAGGGGGGGGACACTGAAGCTTTCTTT
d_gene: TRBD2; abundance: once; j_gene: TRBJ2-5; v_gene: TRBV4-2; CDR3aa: CASSHRGAGGSQETQYF; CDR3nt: TGTGCCAGCAGCCACAGGGGAGCGGGAGGTTCCCAAGAGACCCAGTACTTC
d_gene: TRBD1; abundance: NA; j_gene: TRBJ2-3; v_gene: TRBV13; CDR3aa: CASSYRQGGTDTQYF; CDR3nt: TGTGCCAGCAGCTATCGACAGGGGGGCACAGATACGCAGTATTTT
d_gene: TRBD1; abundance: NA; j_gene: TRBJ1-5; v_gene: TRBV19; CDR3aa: CASSAGDSARSNQPQHF; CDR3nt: TGTGCCAGTAGTGCCGGGGACAGCGCCAGGAGCAATCAGCCCCAGCATTTT
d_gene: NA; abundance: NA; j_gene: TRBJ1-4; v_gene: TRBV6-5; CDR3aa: CASSTRHQVMGELFF; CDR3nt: TGTGCCAGCAGTACCCGACATCAGGTGATGGGGGAACTGTTTTTT
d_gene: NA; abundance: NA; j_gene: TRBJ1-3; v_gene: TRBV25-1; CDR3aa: CASSEWSGLNTIYF; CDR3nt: TGTGCCAGCAGTGAATGGTCAGGTTTGAACACCATATATTTT
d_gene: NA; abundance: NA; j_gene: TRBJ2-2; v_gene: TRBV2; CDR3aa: CASSETGDTMNTGELFF; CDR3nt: TGTGCCAGCAGTGAAACCGGGGACACTATGAACACCGGGGAGCTGTTTTTT
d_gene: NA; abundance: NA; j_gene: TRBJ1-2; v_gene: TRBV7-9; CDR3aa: CASSFTPDRYREGYTF; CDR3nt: TGTGCCAGCAGCTTCACCCCCGACCGATACAGGGAAGGCTACACCTTC
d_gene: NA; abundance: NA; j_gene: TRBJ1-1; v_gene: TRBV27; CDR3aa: CASSLGWGTAEAFF; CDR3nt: TGTGCCAGCAGTTTAGGTTGGGGGACGGCGGAAGCTTTCTTT
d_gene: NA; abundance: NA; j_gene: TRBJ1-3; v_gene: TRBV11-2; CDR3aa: CASSFGGNTIYF; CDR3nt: TGTGCCAGCAGCTTCGGGGGAAACACCATATATTTT
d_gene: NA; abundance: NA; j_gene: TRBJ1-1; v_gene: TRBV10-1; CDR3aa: CASRVGAGDTEAFF; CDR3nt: TGCGCCAGCAGGGTCGGGGCAGGGGACACTGAAGCTTTCTTT
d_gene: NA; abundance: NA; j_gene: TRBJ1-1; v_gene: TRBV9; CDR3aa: CASSLVETEAFF; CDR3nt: TGTGCCAGCAGCCTCGTCGAAACTGAAGCTTTCTTT
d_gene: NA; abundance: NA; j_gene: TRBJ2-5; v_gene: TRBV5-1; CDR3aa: CASSPGLDLYLTQYF; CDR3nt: TGCGCCAGCAGCCCAGGACTGGACCTTTATTTAACCCAGTACTTC
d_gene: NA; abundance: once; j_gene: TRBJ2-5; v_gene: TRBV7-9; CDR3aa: CASSPDGYQETQYF; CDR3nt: TGTGCCAGCAGCCCGGACGGCTACCAAGAGACCCAGTACTTC
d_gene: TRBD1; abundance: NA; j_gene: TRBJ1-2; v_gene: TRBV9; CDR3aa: CASSAQGARGYTF; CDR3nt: TGTGCCAGCAGCGCCCAGGGGGCAAGAGGCTACACCTTC
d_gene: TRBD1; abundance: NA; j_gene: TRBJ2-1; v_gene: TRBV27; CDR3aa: CASGTGTGEYNEQFF; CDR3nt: TGTGCCAGCGGAACCGGGACAGGGGAATACAATGAGCAGTTCTTC
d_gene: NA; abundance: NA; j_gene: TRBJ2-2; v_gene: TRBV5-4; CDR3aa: CASSWGTGELFF; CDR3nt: TGTGCCAGCAGCTGGGGCACCGGGGAGCTGTTTTTT
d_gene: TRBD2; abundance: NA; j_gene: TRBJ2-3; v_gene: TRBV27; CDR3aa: CASRHPTSGSTDTQYF; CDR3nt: TGTGCCAGCAGGCACCCGACTAGCGGATCCACAGATACGCAGTATTTT
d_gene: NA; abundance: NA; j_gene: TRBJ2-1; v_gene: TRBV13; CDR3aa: CASSLGVAEFGYNEQFF; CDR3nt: TGTGCCAGCAGCTTAGGGGTAGCGGAATTCGGCTACAATGAGCAGTTCTTC
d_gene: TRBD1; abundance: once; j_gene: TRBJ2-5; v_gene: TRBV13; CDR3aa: CASSNRDRGRQETQYF; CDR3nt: TGTGCCAGCAGCAACCGGGACAGGGGGCGTCAAGAGACCCAGTACTTC
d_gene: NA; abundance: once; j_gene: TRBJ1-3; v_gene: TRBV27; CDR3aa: CASSLFLPSSSGNTIYF; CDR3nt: TGTGCCAGCAGTTTATTTCTACCGTCGAGCTCTGGAAACACCATATATTTT
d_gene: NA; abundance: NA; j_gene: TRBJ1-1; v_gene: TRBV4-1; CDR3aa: CASSEHVLEGSTEAFF; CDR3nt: TGCGCCAGCAGCGAACATGTCTTGGAAGGGAGCACTGAAGCTTTCTTT
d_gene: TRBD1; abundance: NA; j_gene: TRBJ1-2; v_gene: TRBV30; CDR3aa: CAWGPGQGRYYGYTF; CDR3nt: TGTGCCTGGGGGCCGGGACAGGGGCGATACTATGGCTACACCTTC
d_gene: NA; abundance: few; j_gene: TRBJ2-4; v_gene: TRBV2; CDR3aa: CASSEQAVDIQYF; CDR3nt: TGTGCCAGCAGTGAGCAGGCTGTGGACATTCAGTACTTC
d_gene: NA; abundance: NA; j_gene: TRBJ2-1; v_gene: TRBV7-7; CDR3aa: CASSRSAYNEQFF; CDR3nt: TGTGCCAGCAGCCGATCAGCATACAATGAGCAGTTCTTC
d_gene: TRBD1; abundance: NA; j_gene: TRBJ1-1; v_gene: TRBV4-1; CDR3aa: CASSRLPTGGSDTEAFF; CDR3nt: TGCGCCAGCAGCCGCTTGCCGACAGGGGGATCGGACACTGAAGCTTTCTTT
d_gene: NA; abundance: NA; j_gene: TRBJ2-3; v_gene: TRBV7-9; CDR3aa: CASSPLGGSTDTQYF; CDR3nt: TGTGCCAGCAGCCCGTTGGGCGGGAGCACAGATACGCAGTATTTT
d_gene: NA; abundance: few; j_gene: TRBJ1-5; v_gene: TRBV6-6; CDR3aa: CASSYESSNQPQHF; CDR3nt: TGTGCCAGCAGTTACGAAAGTAGCAATCAGCCCCAGCATTTT
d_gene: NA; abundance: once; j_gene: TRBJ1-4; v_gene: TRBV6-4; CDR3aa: CASSDVEGTNEKLFF; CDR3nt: TGTGCCAGCAGTGACGTAGAGGGAACTAATGAAAAACTGTTTTTT
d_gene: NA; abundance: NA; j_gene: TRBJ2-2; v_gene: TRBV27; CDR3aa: CASSSTPGQPFPGELFF; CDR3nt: TGTGCCAGCAGTTCAACACCGGGACAACCTTTCCCCGGGGAGCTGTTTTTT
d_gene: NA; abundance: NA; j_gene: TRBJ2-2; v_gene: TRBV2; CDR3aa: CASSEGRTTGELFF; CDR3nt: TGTGCCAGCAGTGAAGGCAGGACAACCGGGGAGCTGTTTTTT
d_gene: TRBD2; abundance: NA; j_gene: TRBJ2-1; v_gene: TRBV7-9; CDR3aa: CASSSWTSGSYNEQFF; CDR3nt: TGTGCCAGCAGCTCTTGGACTAGCGGATCCTACAATGAGCAGTTCTTC
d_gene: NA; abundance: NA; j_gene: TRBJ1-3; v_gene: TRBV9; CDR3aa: CASTSAGGPGNTIYF; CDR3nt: TGTGCCAGCACCTCGGCGGGCGGACCCGGAAACACCATATATTTT